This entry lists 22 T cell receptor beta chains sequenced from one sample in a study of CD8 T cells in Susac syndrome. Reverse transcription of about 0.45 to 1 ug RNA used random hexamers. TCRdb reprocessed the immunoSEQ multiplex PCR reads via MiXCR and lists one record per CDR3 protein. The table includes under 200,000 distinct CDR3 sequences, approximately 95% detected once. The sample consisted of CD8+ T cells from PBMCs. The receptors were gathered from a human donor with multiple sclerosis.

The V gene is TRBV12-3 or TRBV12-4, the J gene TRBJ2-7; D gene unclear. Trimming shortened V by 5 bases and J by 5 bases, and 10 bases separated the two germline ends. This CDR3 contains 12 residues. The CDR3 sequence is CASSHLLHEQYF. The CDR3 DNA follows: TGTGCCAGCAGTCACCTCCTCCACGAGCAGTACTTC.

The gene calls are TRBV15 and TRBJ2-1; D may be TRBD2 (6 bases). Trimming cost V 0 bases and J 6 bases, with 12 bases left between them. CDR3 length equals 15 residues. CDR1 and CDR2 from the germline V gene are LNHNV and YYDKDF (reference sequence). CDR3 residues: CATSRDGGILNEQFF. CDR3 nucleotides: TGTGCCACCAGCAGAGATGGAGGGATTCTCAATGAGCAGTTCTTC.

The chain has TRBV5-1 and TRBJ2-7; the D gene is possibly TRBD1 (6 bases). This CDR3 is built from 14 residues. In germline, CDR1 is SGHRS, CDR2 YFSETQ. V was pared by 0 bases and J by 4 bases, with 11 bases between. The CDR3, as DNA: TGCGCCAGCAGCTTGGCTGGGGGCGAATACGAGCAGTACTTC. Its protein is CASSLAGGEYEQYF.

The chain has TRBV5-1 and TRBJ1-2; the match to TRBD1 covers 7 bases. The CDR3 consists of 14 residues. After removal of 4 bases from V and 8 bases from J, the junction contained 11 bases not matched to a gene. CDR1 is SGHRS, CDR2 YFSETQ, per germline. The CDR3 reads CASSSLGTAYGYTF. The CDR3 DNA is TGCGCCAGCAGCAGCCTCGGGACAGCTTACGGCTACACCTTC.

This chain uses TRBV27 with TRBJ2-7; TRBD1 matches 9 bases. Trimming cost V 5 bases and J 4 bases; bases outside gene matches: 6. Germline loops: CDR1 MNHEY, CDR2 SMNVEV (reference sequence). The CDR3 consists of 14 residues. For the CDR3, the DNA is TGTGCCAGCAGTCCCGGGACAGGGTATTACGAGCAGTACTTC. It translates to CASSPGTGYYEQYF.

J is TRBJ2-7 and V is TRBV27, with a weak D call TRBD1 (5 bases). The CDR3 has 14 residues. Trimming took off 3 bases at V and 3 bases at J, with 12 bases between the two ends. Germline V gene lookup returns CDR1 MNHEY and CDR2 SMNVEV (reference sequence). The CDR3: CASSFGAAIYEQYF. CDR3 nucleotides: TGTGCCAGCAGTTTTGGGGCTGCGATCTACGAGCAGTACTTC.

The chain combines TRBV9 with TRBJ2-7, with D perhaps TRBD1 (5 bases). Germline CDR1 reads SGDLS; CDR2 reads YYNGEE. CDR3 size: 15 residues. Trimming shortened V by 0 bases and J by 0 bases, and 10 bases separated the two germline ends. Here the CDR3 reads CASSVGQGASYEQYF. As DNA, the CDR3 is TGTGCCAGCAGCGTAGGGCAGGGCGCCTCCTACGAGCAGTACTTC.

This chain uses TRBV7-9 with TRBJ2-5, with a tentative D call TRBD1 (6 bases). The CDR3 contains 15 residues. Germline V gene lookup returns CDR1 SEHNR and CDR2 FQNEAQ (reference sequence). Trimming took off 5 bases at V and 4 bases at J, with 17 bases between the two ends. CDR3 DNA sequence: TGTGCCAGCAGCGCCCGGGACATTGAATTAGAGACCCAGTACTTC. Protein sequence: CASSARDIELETQYF.

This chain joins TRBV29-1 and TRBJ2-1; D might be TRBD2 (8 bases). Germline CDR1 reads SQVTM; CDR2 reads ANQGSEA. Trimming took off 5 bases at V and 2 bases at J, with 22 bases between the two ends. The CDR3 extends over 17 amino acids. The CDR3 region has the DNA TGCAGCGTTCCCCGCGAGGGGGCGGGAGGCCCCTACAATGAGCAGTTCTTC. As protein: CSVPREGAGGPYNEQFF.

The CDR3 nucleotides read TGTGCTAGTGTCGACGACACCGGGGAGCTGTTTTTT. Translated, it gives CASVDDTGELFF. The chain links TRBV12-5 to TRBJ2-2; D unresolved. The CDR3 has 12 residues. Per germline, CDR1 LGHNT and CDR2 FRNRAP. Between the trimmed V and J ends, which lost 7 bases and 3 bases, there was a span of 6 bases.

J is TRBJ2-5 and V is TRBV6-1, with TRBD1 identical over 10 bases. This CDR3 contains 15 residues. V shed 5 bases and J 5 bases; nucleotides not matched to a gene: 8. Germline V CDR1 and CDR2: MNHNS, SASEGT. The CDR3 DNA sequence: TGTGCCAGCAGTTCCCGGGACAGGGGTGGGGAGACCCAGTACTTC. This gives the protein CASSSRDRGGETQYF.

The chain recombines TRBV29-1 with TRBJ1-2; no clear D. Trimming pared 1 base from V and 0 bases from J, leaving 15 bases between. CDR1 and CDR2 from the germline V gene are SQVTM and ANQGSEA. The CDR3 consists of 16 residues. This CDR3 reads CSVEGTEDGTNYGYTF. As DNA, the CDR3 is TGCAGCGTTGAAGGGACCGAGGACGGGACTAACTATGGCTACACCTTC.

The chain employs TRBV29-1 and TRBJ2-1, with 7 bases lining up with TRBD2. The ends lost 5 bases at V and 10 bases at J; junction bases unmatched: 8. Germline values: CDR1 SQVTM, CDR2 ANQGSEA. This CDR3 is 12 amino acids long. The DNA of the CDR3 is TGCAGCGTTCTAACGGGAGGTTTAGAGCAGTTCTTC. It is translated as CSVLTGGLEQFF.

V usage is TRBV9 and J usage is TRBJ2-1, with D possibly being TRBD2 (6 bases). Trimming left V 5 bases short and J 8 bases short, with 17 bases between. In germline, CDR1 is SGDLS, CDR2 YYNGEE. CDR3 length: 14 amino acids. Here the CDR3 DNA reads TGTGCCAGCAGAGGGCAGGGAGGAGTCCATGAGCAGTTCTTC. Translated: CASRGQGGVHEQFF.

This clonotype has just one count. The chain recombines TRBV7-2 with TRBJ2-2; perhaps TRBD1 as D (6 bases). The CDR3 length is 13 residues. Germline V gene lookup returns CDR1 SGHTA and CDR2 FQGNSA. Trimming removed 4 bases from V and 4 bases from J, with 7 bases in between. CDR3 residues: CASSWDTTGELFF. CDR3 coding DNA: TGTGCCAGCAGCTGGGACACCACCGGGGAGCTGTTTTTT.

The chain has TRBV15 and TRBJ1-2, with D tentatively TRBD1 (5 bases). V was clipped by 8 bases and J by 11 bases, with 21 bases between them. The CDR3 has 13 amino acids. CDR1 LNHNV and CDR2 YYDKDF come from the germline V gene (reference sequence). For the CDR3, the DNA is TGTGCCACCTTGTCGGAAGGGACGTTGGGATACACCTTC. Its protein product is CATLSEGTLGYTF. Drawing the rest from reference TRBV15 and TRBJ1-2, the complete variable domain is DAMVIQNPRYQVTQFGKPVTLSCSQTLNHNVMYWYQQKSSQAPKLLFHYYDKDFNNEADTPDNFQSRRPNTSFCFLDIRSPGLGDTAMYLCATLSEGTLGYTFGSGTRLTVV.

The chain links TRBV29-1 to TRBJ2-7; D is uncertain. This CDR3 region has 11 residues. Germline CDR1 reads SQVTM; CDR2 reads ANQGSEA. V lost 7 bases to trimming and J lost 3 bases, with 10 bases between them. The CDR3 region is CSARRGYEQYF. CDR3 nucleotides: TGCAGCGCCAGAAGAGGCTACGAGCAGTACTTC.

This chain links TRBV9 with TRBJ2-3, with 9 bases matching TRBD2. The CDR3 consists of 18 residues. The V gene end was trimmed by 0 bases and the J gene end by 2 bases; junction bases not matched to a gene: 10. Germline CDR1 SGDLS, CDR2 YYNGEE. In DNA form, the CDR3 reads TGTGCCAGCAGCGTAGTTAGCGGGGGATTTCGAGACACAGATACGCAGTATTTT. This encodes CASSVVSGGFRDTDTQYF.

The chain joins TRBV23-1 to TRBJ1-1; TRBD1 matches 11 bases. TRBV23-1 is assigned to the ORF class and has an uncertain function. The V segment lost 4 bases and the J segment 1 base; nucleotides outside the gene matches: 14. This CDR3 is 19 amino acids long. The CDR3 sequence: CASSLSRPDRGQGNTEAFF. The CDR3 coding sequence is TGCGCCAGCAGTCTGTCGCGTCCGGACAGGGGGCAGGGGAACACTGAAGCTTTCTTT.

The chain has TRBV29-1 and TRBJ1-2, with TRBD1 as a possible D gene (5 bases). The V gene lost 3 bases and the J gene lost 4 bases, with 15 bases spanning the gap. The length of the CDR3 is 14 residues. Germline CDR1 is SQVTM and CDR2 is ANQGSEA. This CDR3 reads CSVEEIQASYGYTF. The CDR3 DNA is TGCAGCGTTGAGGAGATACAGGCCTCCTATGGCTACACCTTC.

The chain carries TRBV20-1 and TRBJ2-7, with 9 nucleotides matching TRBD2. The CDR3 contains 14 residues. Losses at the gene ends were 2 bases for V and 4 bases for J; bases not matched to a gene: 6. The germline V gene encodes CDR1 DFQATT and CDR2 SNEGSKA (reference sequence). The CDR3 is CSARSLAGVYEQYF. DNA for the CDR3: TGCAGTGCTAGATCTTTAGCGGGAGTGTACGAGCAGTACTTC.

The chain's CDR3 is CSVGSAVTSGSSGELFF. The CDR3, as DNA: TGCAGCGTTGGCTCAGCTGTGACTAGCGGGAGCTCCGGGGAGCTGTTTTTT. The chain employs TRBV29-1 and TRBJ2-2, with TRBD2 matching 12 bases. The CDR3 consists of 17 residues. V was pared by 4 bases and J by 6 bases, with 12 bases of the junction left unmatched. The germline V gene has CDR1 SQVTM and CDR2 ANQGSEA.